A selection of T cell receptor beta chains follows, all from one sample in a study of CXCR3-negative and CXCR3-positive naive CD8 T cells. From the 5' RACE reads, TCRdb lists one entry per CDR3 protein and no DNA. Recorded for this sample: 45,000 or so distinct CDR3 sequences. The sample was memory CD8+ T cells from blood. The origin of the receptors is a human donor in good health. Some clones in this sample may be carry-over from other donors' samples. Both conserved end residues are part of each CDR3. A clone size is listed for some rows: how often the clone was seen (once, few, many), or a class if it is expanded.

TRBJ2-7	.	TRBV11-2	CASRRLAGTSYEQYF
TRBJ2-3	.	TRBV28	CASSSPTPLDTQYF
TRBJ2-5	.	TRBV27	CASSSLLGEETQYF
TRBJ2-3	.	TRBV12-3/TRBV12-4	CASSADSSDTQYF
TRBJ2-7	.	TRBV7-2	CASSLGPGNEQYF
TRBJ1-2	.	TRBV6-5	CASSSDLYGYTF
TRBJ1-5	.	TRBV18	CASSPFWGNQPQHF
TRBJ1-2	.	TRBV12-3/TRBV12-4	CASSDLKGESYGYTF
TRBJ2-1	.	TRBV6-6	CASSYSMVPGTETYYNEQFF
TRBJ1-3	.	TRBV5-5	CASRRDTSSGNTIYF
TRBJ2-5	.	TRBV15	CATSRASGGGGTQYF
TRBJ1-6	.	TRBV4-1	CASSQGTADNSPLHF
TRBJ2-1	.	TRBV4-3	CASSQGARDNEQFF
TRBJ1-1	.	TRBV29-1	CSVPWGDTEAFF
TRBJ2-6	medium-sized	TRBV19	CASWASGANVLTF
TRBJ1-1	.	TRBV23-1	CASSHSGPGIVRMNTEAFF
TRBJ1-2	.	TRBV4-1	CASSQAYSRTDDNGYTF
TRBJ1-2	.	TRBV20-1	CSAREEDRELYGYTF
TRBJ1-6	.	TRBV20-1	CSARTSETGNSPLHF
TRBJ2-7	.	TRBV11-2	CASSLFVSDEQYF
TRBJ1-6	.	TRBV7-2	CASSPGQGVSYNSPLHF
TRBJ2-1	.	TRBV12-3/TRBV12-4	CASSVGQGNEQFF
TRBJ2-7	.	TRBV2	CASSDWRQNTYEQYF
TRBJ1-6	.	TRBV6-5	CASSYINSPLHF
TRBJ2-1	.	TRBV7-6	CASSSGLGRTKQESYNEQFF
TRBJ2-1	.	TRBV20-1	CSAHTGGPYNEQFF
TRBJ2-1	.	TRBV7-2	CASRTGGFGTEQFF
TRBJ2-7	.	TRBV4-1	CASSQDRAMNEQYF
TRBJ1-1	.	TRBV20-1	CSARGEGRETEAFF
TRBJ1-5	.	TRBV19	CASSIEEYSNQPQHF
TRBJ1-2	.	TRBV29-1	CSVGELGYGYTF
TRBJ1-4	.	TRBV4-2	CASSQDRGGGEKLFF
TRBJ1-2	.	TRBV9	CASSPGQGQGYGYTF
TRBJ2-1	.	TRBV7-2	CASSLSSTSGYNEQFF
TRBJ2-3	.	TRBV28	CASSFLSGTDTQYF
TRBJ2-1	.	TRBV6-4	CASSTAGGGDDEQFF
TRBJ2-3	.	TRBV7-9	CASSRPLAGVPTREKYF
TRBJ2-7	.	TRBV28	CASSPVGTGKNYEQYF
TRBJ1-1	.	TRBV28	CASSFGRSTEAFF
TRBJ2-7	.	TRBV6-5	CASSYSGLAGSYEQYF
TRBJ2-1	.	TRBV20-1	CSARGGKIDEQFF
TRBJ1-4	.	TRBV20-1	CSASPPGATNEKLFF
TRBJ2-4	.	TRBV7-9	CASSLTSKTSGRAGNIQYF
TRBJ2-3	.	TRBV18	CASSPREGINTDTQYF
TRBJ1-2	.	TRBV10-3	CAISELGSKEDGYTF
TRBJ1-1	.	TRBV4-3	CASSQDGVEGNTEAFF
TRBJ2-5	.	TRBV27	CASSSNRDWETQYF
TRBJ1-1	.	TRBV25-1	CASSMGGNTEAFF
TRBJ2-1	.	TRBV20-1	CSARDLGDWNEQFF
TRBJ2-1	.	TRBV4-2	CASSQGGLASGNEQFF
TRBJ1-1	.	TRBV4-2	CASSQDEGSGNTEAFF
TRBJ2-3	.	TRBV11-2	CASILTSGSGTQYF
TRBJ2-1	.	TRBV28	CATSRVGGEKPNEQFF
TRBJ2-1	.	TRBV2	CASRFDRDRVVNEQFF
TRBJ2-7	.	TRBV4-3	CASSPDRGRPYEQYF
TRBJ1-1	.	TRBV20-1	CSAAGGGDTEAFF
TRBJ2-4	.	TRBV28	CASSPLGAKNIQYF
TRBJ1-2	.	TRBV29-1	CSVGPQGVRGYTF
TRBJ2-3	.	TRBV5-4	CASSSITVGTYTDTQYF